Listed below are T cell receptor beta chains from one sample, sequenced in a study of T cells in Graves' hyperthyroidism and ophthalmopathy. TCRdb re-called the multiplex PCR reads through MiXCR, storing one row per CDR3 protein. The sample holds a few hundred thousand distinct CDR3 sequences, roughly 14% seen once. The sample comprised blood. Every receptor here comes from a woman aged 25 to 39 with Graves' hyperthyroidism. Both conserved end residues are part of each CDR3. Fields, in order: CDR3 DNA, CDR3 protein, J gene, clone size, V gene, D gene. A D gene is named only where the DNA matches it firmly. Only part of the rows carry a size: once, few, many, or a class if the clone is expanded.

TGTGCCAGCAGTGAAGAGTTAGTCTATGGCTACACCTTC	CASSEELVYGYTF	TRBJ1-2	many	TRBV6-1	.
TGTGCCAGCAGTGAGATGGGACAGTCCAGTGAAAAACTGTTTTTT	CASSEMGQSSEKLFF	TRBJ1-4	.	TRBV2	TRBD1
TGTGCCAGCAGCACACCCAGACTAGCGGGACGCACAGATACGCAGTATTTT	CASSTPRLAGRTDTQYF	TRBJ2-3	few	TRBV7-2	TRBD2
TGCGCCAGCAGTGAGGGGGGACGGAGTTACGGCTACACCTTC	CASSEGGRSYGYTF	TRBJ1-2	.	TRBV10-2	.
TGTGCCAGCAGCCCCTCGGTCGGGGGGAGCAATTCACCCCTCCACTTT	CASSPSVGGSNSPLHF	TRBJ1-6	many	TRBV3-1	.
TGTGCCAGCAGTTTCACAGGGATGGGTCACGAGCAGTACTTC	CASSFTGMGHEQYF	TRBJ2-7	many	TRBV27	.
TGTGCCAGCAGTTTACCATTGGACGGGTACTACGAGCAGTACTTC	CASSLPLDGYYEQYF	TRBJ2-7	many	TRBV28	.
TGCGCCAGCAGCAGACAGGGGGCCTATGAGCAGTTCTTC	CASSRQGAYEQFF	TRBJ2-1	few	TRBV10-1	TRBD1
TGCGCCAGCAGCCAAGATCCGACGGGACTCCAATTGTACAATGAGCAGTTCTTC	CASSQDPTGLQLYNEQFF	TRBJ2-1	few	TRBV4-3	.
TGTGCCACCAGTGCAGGCAGGGGCGGAAGTGGCTACACCTTC	CATSAGRGGSGYTF	TRBJ1-2	few	TRBV24-1	.
TGTGCCAGCGGCACACAGATTTCAGGGACCTACGAGCAGTACTTC	CASGTQISGTYEQYF	TRBJ2-7	many	TRBV12-3/TRBV12-4	.
TGTGCCTATCGGACAGGGGCCGGTGGGTATGGCTACACCTTC	CAYRTGAGGYGYTF	TRBJ1-2	.	TRBV30	TRBD1
TGCGCCAGCAGCCAAGGGGGGGGACGGAACACTGAAGCTTTCTTT	CASSQGGGRNTEAFF	TRBJ1-1	.	TRBV4-1	.
TGTGCCAGCAGTTACCAGGTAGGGCTAGCGGGAGTCGAGCAGTACTTC	CASSYQVGLAGVEQYF	TRBJ2-7	.	TRBV6-5	TRBD2
TGCAGTGCTAGTTCCAGGGGAGGATCCTACGAGCAGTACTTC	CSASSRGGSYEQYF	TRBJ2-7	.	TRBV20-1	.
TGTGCCAGCAGTACAATTGGGGGAGGCGAGCAGTACTTC	CASSTIGGGEQYF	TRBJ2-7	.	TRBV27	.
TGTGCCAGCAGTCGGGCAGGGGGACGTTTTGGAGAGACCCAGTACTTC	CASSRAGGRFGETQYF	TRBJ2-5	.	TRBV28	TRBD1
TGTGCCAGCAGGAGGGGCAGGGAGTATGGCTACACCTTC	CASRRGREYGYTF	TRBJ1-2	.	TRBV27	.
TGTGCCAGCAGTTACGAGGGACCACAGGGGGCGGATGGCTACACCTTC	CASSYEGPQGADGYTF	TRBJ1-2	.	TRBV6-5	TRBD1
TGTGCCCGGGCCGGTGGGGGAACGGGACCATGGATAGCTAACTATGGCTACACCTTC	CARAGGGTGPWIANYGYTF	TRBJ1-2	few	TRBV30	.
TGTGCCAGCAGTCTCAGGCTTGCGAAAAACATTCAGTACTTC	CASSLRLAKNIQYF	TRBJ2-4	few	TRBV12-3/TRBV12-4	.
TGTGCCAGCAGCCAAGGAAAGGAACCTCTTAGCAATCAGCCCCAGCATTTT	CASSQGKEPLSNQPQHF	TRBJ1-5	.	TRBV3-1	.
TGCAGTGCTGGAGCCGGACTAGCGGGGGACAGGGATGAGCAGTTCTTC	CSAGAGLAGDRDEQFF	TRBJ2-1	.	TRBV20-1	TRBD2
TGCGCCAGCAGCTTGCCCGGGAGCTCCTACAATGAGCAGTTCTTC	CASSLPGSSYNEQFF	TRBJ2-1	many	TRBV5-1	.
TGTGCCAGCTCACCGCGGAACACTGAAGCTTTCTTT	CASSPRNTEAFF	TRBJ1-1	many	TRBV18	.
TGCAGTGTTCACTCCAGGAACACTGAAGCTTTCTTT	CSVHSRNTEAFF	TRBJ1-1	.	TRBV20-1	.
TGCGCCAGCAGCCCCGGACAGGGGGGAAATGAAAAACTGTTTTTT	CASSPGQGGNEKLFF	TRBJ1-4	many	TRBV5-1	TRBD1
TGTGCCGCGGGACAGAACGAGGTCATTCAGTACTTC	CAAGQNEVIQYF	TRBJ2-4	.	TRBV27	.
TGCGCCAGCAGCCAACACGGGACAGGGGCAGGCTACGAGCAGTACTTC	CASSQHGTGAGYEQYF	TRBJ2-7	many	TRBV4-1	TRBD1
TGCAGTGCTAGCCCTTTCGGGAACACAGATACGCAGTATTTT	CSASPFGNTDTQYF	TRBJ2-3	many	TRBV20-1	.
TGTGCCACCAGTGACCCCCGAGGGGGAGACTACGAGCAGTACTTC	CATSDPRGGDYEQYF	TRBJ2-7	few	TRBV24-1	.
TGTGCCAGCAGCCAAGATTTTAACGGAATCTACGAGCAGTACTTC	CASSQDFNGIYEQYF	TRBJ2-7	.	TRBV3-1	.
TGTGCCAGCGACAGGGGGTGGTACGAGCAGTACTTC	CASDRGWYEQYF	TRBJ2-7	many	TRBV6-1	TRBD1
TGTGCCAGCAGTGGAGAAGCGGGGGCCTACAATGAGCAGTTCTTC	CASSGEAGAYNEQFF	TRBJ2-1	.	TRBV6-4	TRBD2
TGCGCCAGCAGCCAAGATCACACCGACTCTGGGGCCAACGTCCTGACTTTC	CASSQDHTDSGANVLTF	TRBJ2-6	few	TRBV4-1	.
TGCAGTGCTAGGAGGGGCTACGAGCAGTACTTC	CSARRGYEQYF	TRBJ2-7	many	TRBV20-1	.
TGTGCCAGCGGACGGGACAGGGAGAGGTACGAGCAGTACTTC	CASGRDRERYEQYF	TRBJ2-7	many	TRBV6-1	TRBD1
TGTGCCAGTAGTGACCAGGGGGCCTATAATTCACCCCTCCACTTT	CASSDQGAYNSPLHF	TRBJ1-6	.	TRBV19	TRBD1
TGTGCCAGCAGCTTCGGACATCTGAAGGATACGCAGTATTTT	CASSFGHLKDTQYF	TRBJ2-3	many	TRBV7-2	.
TGTGCCAGCAGTTTCTGGAGGGACTCCTACGAGCAGTACTTC	CASSFWRDSYEQYF	TRBJ2-7	many	TRBV27	.
TGTGCCAGCTCACCGGGGGGTATAACGACTGAAGCTTTCTTT	CASSPGGITTEAFF	TRBJ1-1	many	TRBV18	.
TGTGCCAGCAGTTTATCAACGACAGGGCACTATGGCTACACCTTC	CASSLSTTGHYGYTF	TRBJ1-2	.	TRBV27	TRBD1
TGCAGCGTCCCCAGGGAAGGGACAGCCCAAGAGACCCAGTACTTC	CSVPREGTAQETQYF	TRBJ2-5	.	TRBV29-1	TRBD1
TGTGCCAGCAGTTACTCTTCTAGCGGGAAAAATACGCAGTATTTT	CASSYSSSGKNTQYF	TRBJ2-3	many	TRBV6-5	TRBD2
TGTGCCACCAGCAGCGACACAGCAACTAATGAAAAACTGTTTTTT	CATSSDTATNEKLFF	TRBJ1-4	few	TRBV15	.
TGTGCCAGCAGCTTAGTTTCTACCCAGCGGGAGAGATATGAGCAGTTCTTC	CASSLVSTQRERYEQFF	TRBJ2-1	many	TRBV7-9	TRBD2
TGTGCCAGCAACTCCGGGACCCAACGAGAGGAGCAGTACTTC	CASNSGTQREEQYF	TRBJ2-7	few	TRBV9	.
TGCGCCAGCAGTGAACTGGGGGCTGCTGAAGCTTTCTTT	CASSELGAAEAFF	TRBJ1-1	.	TRBV10-2	.
TGTGCCTGGAGCGACTCCCCCGTTTGGGAAAAACTGTTTTTT	CAWSDSPVWEKLFF	TRBJ1-4	many	TRBV30	.
TGTGCCAGCAGCTTGTCGGGGAGGGCAGGGATCCAGCCCCAGCATTTT	CASSLSGRAGIQPQHF	TRBJ1-5	few	TRBV5-5	.
TGTGCCAGCAGTTACTCCGGGGCTAGCACTGAAGCTTTCTTT	CASSYSGASTEAFF	TRBJ1-1	.	TRBV6-2/TRBV6-3	.
TGTGCCAGCAGTTACTCTTCTAGCGCATCCTACGAGCAGTACTTC	CASSYSSSASYEQYF	TRBJ2-7	.	TRBV6-2/TRBV6-3	.